These T cell receptor beta chains were read from a single sample in a study of T-cell reconstitution after alpha-beta-depleted transplantation in children. TCRdb recomputed calls from the PCR reads with MiXCR, one row per CDR3 protein. This repertoire shows some 500,000 distinct CDR3 sequences, about 18% found once; its top ten account for 3.3%. This material consisted of PBMCs from the stem cell graft donor, taken from the stem cell graft. Receptor source: a human donor who donated a stem cell graft to a child with acute lymphoblastic leukemia. The CDR3 runs from the conserved cysteine through the conserved F or W. The order of the fields is V gene, clone size, D gene, J gene, CDR3 DNA, CDR3 protein. The D gene is left open where the match is weak. Clone size is shown for a subset of rows, as once, few, many or a class of expanded clone.

TRBV9	few	.	TRBJ2-3	TGTGCCAGCAGCGTTGCGGCCCCGGTAGATACGCAGTATTTT	CASSVAAPVDTQYF
TRBV12-3/TRBV12-4	many	.	TRBJ2-1	TGTGCCAGCACCCCCGGCTACAATGAGCAGTTCTTC	CASTPGYNEQFF
TRBV18	.	.	TRBJ2-1	TGTGCCAGCTCCCGGGGGAGTTACCAGAGCTCCTACAATGAGCAGTTCTTC	CASSRGSYQSSYNEQFF
TRBV5-1	.	TRBD2	TRBJ2-7	TGCGCCAGCAGCCCCACCTTCAAGGCGGGAGGGCGGTCGGAGTACTTC	CASSPTFKAGGRSEYF
TRBV12-3/TRBV12-4	few	TRBD1	TRBJ1-5	TGTGCCAGCAGTTCCAGACAGGGTAGCAATCAGCCCCAGCATTTT	CASSSRQGSNQPQHF
TRBV5-1	.	.	TRBJ2-1	TGCGCCAGCAGTCTCGGGAGAGGGGGCAGGAATGAGCAGTTCTTC	CASSLGRGGRNEQFF
TRBV6-2/TRBV6-3	.	TRBD2	TRBJ2-7	TGTGCCAGCAGTTCCCTCCCGGGAGGGCTATTCTACGAGCAGTACTTC	CASSSLPGGLFYEQYF
TRBV5-6	few	TRBD1	TRBJ2-7	TGTGCCAGCAGCGGCGTGGACAGGGCCGAGCAGTACTTC	CASSGVDRAEQYF
TRBV27	many	TRBD2	TRBJ2-1	TGTGCCAGCTCTCTGCGGGGGAGCTCCTACAATGAGCAGTTCTTC	CASSLRGSSYNEQFF
TRBV9	.	TRBD1	TRBJ2-6	TGTGCCAGCAGCGTAGTAGGGCAGGGGGCTTCAGGGGCCAACGTCCTGACTTTC	CASSVVGQGASGANVLTF
TRBV4-2	once	TRBD1	TRBJ2-7	TGTGCCAGCAGCCAATCCCGACAGGGGCCTGCTGGGGCGCAGTACTTC	CASSQSRQGPAGAQYF
TRBV5-6	.	.	TRBJ2-1	TGTGCCAGCAGCTTTGGGGGGGCGCTTAATGAGCAGTTCTTC	CASSFGGALNEQFF
TRBV12-3/TRBV12-4	.	TRBD2	TRBJ2-1	TGTGCCAGCAGTTTTAGCGGGAGTACCAATGAGCAGTTCTTC	CASSFSGSTNEQFF
TRBV20-1	few	.	TRBJ2-6	TGCAGTGCTAGAGATTTCAACGGGGCCAACGTCCTGACTTTC	CSARDFNGANVLTF
TRBV5-5	.	.	TRBJ2-3	TGTGCCAGCAGCTTGGACAGGGCTTTAACAGATACGCAGTATTTT	CASSLDRALTDTQYF
TRBV11-1	.	.	TRBJ2-7	TGTGCCAGCAGGGGGGTCTCCTACGAGCAGTACTTC	CASRGVSYEQYF
TRBV5-1	.	.	TRBJ2-2	TGCGCCAGCAGCCACAGGGAAGTCGGCACCGGGGAGCTGTTTTTT	CASSHREVGTGELFF
TRBV27	.	TRBD2	TRBJ2-7	TGTGCCAGCAGTGGGCTAGCCCGGGAGGTAAAGTACTTC	CASSGLAREVKYF
TRBV18	few	TRBD1	TRBJ1-5	TGTGCCAGCTCACCTTGGACAGGGCAAGATCAGCCCCAGCATTTT	CASSPWTGQDQPQHF
TRBV25-1	few	TRBD1	TRBJ1-5	TGTGCCAGCAGTGGACCGCAGGGGGAAGGAAGCAATCAGCCCCAGCATTTT	CASSGPQGEGSNQPQHF
TRBV7-8	.	.	TRBJ2-7	TGTGCCAGCAGCCCCTTAAGCGGGTTTCTCTCCTACGAGCAGTACTTC	CASSPLSGFLSYEQYF
TRBV6-4	.	TRBD2	TRBJ2-2	TGTGCCAGCGGGACTAGCGGGAGGGGGAACACCGGGGAGCTGTTTTTT	CASGTSGRGNTGELFF